This T cell receptor beta chain was obtained from a study of cytomegalovirus exposure and HLA in healthy donors. Background on the study: Earlier findings included some 120 million unique TCR beta sequences obtained from about 180 million T cells. In terms of ancestry, the Caucasian-associated cluster contained about four fifths of the roughly 360 genotyped donors. Study-level findings and limits: Roughly uniform sequencing depth across donors was assumed, possibly incorrectly.

This clone has more than one count but fewer than ten. No antigen is known for it. Germline CDR1 is MNHEY and CDR2 is SVGAGI. J gave up 0 bases and V 6 bases, and 2 bases lay outside the gene matches. This CDR3 region has 14 residues. A multiplex PCR was run with 60 Vbeta primers and 13 Jbeta primers. This table comes from immunoSEQ multiplex PCR, and its TCRdb copy is limited to in-frame clones, with some not included. The sample carries about 180,000 clones, just over 70% recorded once. The material sequenced was PBMCs. The TCR originated in a human donor in good health. The chain carries TRBV6-5 and TRBJ1-1, with 9 bases lining up with TRBD1. CDR3 region: CASRGQGMNTEAFF. CDR3 sequence (DNA): TGTGCCAGCAGAGGACAGGGGATGAACACTGAAGCTTTCTTT.